These 3 T cell receptor beta chains originate from one sample sequenced in a study of T cells in Graves' hyperthyroidism and ophthalmopathy. TCR beta CDR3 region amplification was performed from RNA transcripts. The TCR CDR3 first-round RT-PCR relied on the HTBI primer set. TCRdb processed the multiplex PCR reads anew with MiXCR; each CDR3 protein has one entry. Seen here are more than 450,000 distinct CDR3 sequences, approximately 15% observed once, and the top ten hold over 11%. Sequences were obtained from blood. The source is a woman aged 40 to 50 with Graves' hyperthyroidism.

V usage is TRBV2 and J usage is TRBJ2-7, with 10 bases fitting TRBD2. The germline CDR1 and CDR2 sequences are SNHLY and FYNNEI. With V trimmed by 4 bases and J by 6 bases, 9 bases remained unmatched. This CDR3 spans 15 amino acids. CDR3 sequence: CASSARTSGTGEQYF. The CDR3 region has the DNA TGTGCCAGCAGTGCTAGAACTAGCGGGACCGGCGAGCAGTACTTC.

This clonotype was counted at least ten times. This chain uses TRBV10-2 with TRBJ2-7; a possible D gene is TRBD1 (5 bases). Trimming took off 6 bases at V and 3 bases at J, with 15 bases between the two ends. The CDR3 totals 14 residues. Per germline, CDR1 WSHSY and CDR2 SAAADI. The DNA of the CDR3 is TGCGCCAGCAGGAAGCCACAGGAGTACTACGAGCAGTACTTC. Translated: CASRKPQEYYEQYF.

The chain has TRBV7-9 and TRBJ1-1; the D is unclear. CDR1 SEHNR and CDR2 FQNEAQ come from the germline V gene (reference sequence). The V end was cut by 5 bases, the J end by 8 bases, with 15 bases between. This CDR3 spans 13 amino acids. In DNA, the CDR3 is TGTGCCAGCAGCCCCCAGACTAACCAAGAAGCTTTCTTT. It encodes CASSPQTNQEAFF.